This record looks at one T cell receptor beta chain sequence and its context. The data are from a study of blood T cell repertoires in COVID-19. CDR1 GTSNPN and CDR2 SVGIG come from the germline V gene (reference sequence). The length of the CDR3 is 11 residues. The V end was cut by 5 bases, the J end by 5 bases, with 9 bases between. The protocol was immunoSEQ multiplex PCR, while the TCRdb copy is restricted to in-frame clones and leaves out a portion. This sample has approximately 310,000 clones, with around 87% found just once. Sequenced sample: peripheral blood. This chain uses TRBV30 with TRBJ2-5; D is unresolved. This receptor was obtained from a woman between 50 and 59 years old who had recovered from COVID-19. This CDR3 is CAWGDSETQYF. In nucleotides, the CDR3 is TGTGCCTGGGGAGACTCCGAGACCCAGTACTTC.